Listed below are T cell receptor beta chains from one sample, sequenced in a study of T cell responses to AZD1222 COVID-19 vaccine. TCRdb's copy holds only in-frame clones and misses some; the assay was immunoSEQ multiplex PCR. Of roughly 140,000 clones in the sample, 92% were seen once. The specimen was peripheral blood, collected 28 days after the second AZD1222 dose. All receptors come from an adult who received the AZD1222 COVID-19 vaccine. The CDR3 runs from the conserved cysteine through the conserved F or W. The order of the fields is CDR3 length, clone size, V gene, D gene, J gene, CDR3 DNA, CDR3 protein. A D gene is named only where the DNA matches it firmly. The size entry is marked missing in some rows and otherwise reads once, few, many or a size class.

cdr3_length: 13
clone_size: NA
v_call: TRBV14
d_call: NA
j_call: TRBJ2-2
cdr3_nt: TGTGCCAGCAGCCCTAGGGGCACCGGGGAGCTGTTTTTT
cdr3_aa: CASSPRGTGELFF

cdr3_length: 14
clone_size: NA
v_call: TRBV2
d_call: TRBD1
j_call: TRBJ1-2
cdr3_nt: TGTGCCAGCAGGGGCCGGGACAGGGCCTATGGCTACACCTTC
cdr3_aa: CASRGRDRAYGYTF

cdr3_length: 15
clone_size: NA
v_call: TRBV5-1
d_call: NA
j_call: TRBJ2-3
cdr3_nt: TGCGCCAGCAGCTTAGCGAATAGCGGCACAGATACGCAGTATTTT
cdr3_aa: CASSLANSGTDTQYF

cdr3_length: 13
clone_size: once
v_call: TRBV28
d_call: NA
j_call: TRBJ1-1
cdr3_nt: TGTGCCAGCAGTTTTGGTCTGAACACTGAAGCTTTCTTT
cdr3_aa: CASSFGLNTEAFF

cdr3_length: 13
clone_size: NA
v_call: TRBV4-1
d_call: TRBD2
j_call: TRBJ2-7
cdr3_nt: TGCGCCAGCAGCGGACTAGCGGGGAACGAGCAGTACTTC
cdr3_aa: CASSGLAGNEQYF

cdr3_length: 13
clone_size: NA
v_call: TRBV6-4
d_call: NA
j_call: TRBJ2-7
cdr3_nt: TGTGCCAGCAGTGAAGGTATCGGCTACGAGCAGTACTTC
cdr3_aa: CASSEGIGYEQYF

cdr3_length: 15
clone_size: few
v_call: TRBV5-4
d_call: TRBD1
j_call: TRBJ2-2
cdr3_nt: TGTGCCAGCAGCTCGGACAGGGGGCATATCGGGGAGCTGTTTTTT
cdr3_aa: CASSSDRGHIGELFF

cdr3_length: 20
clone_size: NA
v_call: TRBV6-2/TRBV6-3
d_call: TRBD2
j_call: TRBJ2-1
cdr3_nt: TGTGCCAGCAGTGTGTTGGCTTGGACTAGCGGGGGGCCAACAGACAATGAGCAGTTCTTC
cdr3_aa: CASSVLAWTSGGPTDNEQFF

cdr3_length: 14
clone_size: once
v_call: TRBV19
d_call: TRBD1
j_call: TRBJ2-5
cdr3_nt: TGTGCCACTAAGGAACAGGGGTACCAAGAGACCCAGTACTTC
cdr3_aa: CATKEQGYQETQYF

cdr3_length: 15
clone_size: NA
v_call: TRBV28
d_call: TRBD1
j_call: TRBJ1-2
cdr3_nt: TGTGCCAGCAGTCGCCTAGGGACAGGGGCCTATGGCTACACCTTC
cdr3_aa: CASSRLGTGAYGYTF

cdr3_length: 14
clone_size: NA
v_call: TRBV7-9
d_call: NA
j_call: TRBJ1-3
cdr3_nt: TGTGCCAGCAGCTTAGCTGACTCTGGAAACACCATATATTTT
cdr3_aa: CASSLADSGNTIYF

cdr3_length: 16
clone_size: NA
v_call: TRBV10-3
d_call: NA
j_call: TRBJ1-6
cdr3_nt: TGTGCCATCAGTGAGACCCCCTCCGGATCGCCCCCACCCCTCCACTTT
cdr3_aa: CAISETPSGSPPPLHF

cdr3_length: 12
clone_size: NA
v_call: TRBV18
d_call: NA
j_call: TRBJ2-5
cdr3_nt: TGTGCCAGCTCACCGAATGAAGAGACCCAGTACTTC
cdr3_aa: CASSPNEETQYF

cdr3_length: 13
clone_size: NA
v_call: TRBV27
d_call: NA
j_call: TRBJ1-2
cdr3_nt: TGTGCCAGCAGTTTCTACCAAGGGCATGGCTACACCTTC
cdr3_aa: CASSFYQGHGYTF

cdr3_length: 14
clone_size: NA
v_call: TRBV3-1/TRBV3-2
d_call: NA
j_call: TRBJ1-2
cdr3_nt: TGTGCCAGCAGCCAAGATGTGAATAACTATGGCTACACCTTC
cdr3_aa: CASSQDVNNYGYTF

cdr3_length: 16
clone_size: NA
v_call: TRBV18
d_call: TRBD2
j_call: TRBJ2-1
cdr3_nt: TGTGCCAGCTCACCATCTGCCGCTAGCGGGAGGGCCTCGGAGTTCTTC
cdr3_aa: CASSPSAASGRASEFF

cdr3_length: 14
clone_size: once
v_call: TRBV19
d_call: NA
j_call: TRBJ1-1
cdr3_nt: TGTGCCAGTAGTATGTATGCACGGACTGTTGAAGCTTTCTTT
cdr3_aa: CASSMYARTVEAFF

cdr3_length: 14
clone_size: once
v_call: TRBV24-1
d_call: NA
j_call: TRBJ2-2
cdr3_nt: TGTGCCACCAGTGATAGCGTAAACACCGGGGAGCTGTTTTTT
cdr3_aa: CATSDSVNTGELFF

cdr3_length: 14
clone_size: NA
v_call: TRBV28
d_call: NA
j_call: TRBJ1-6
cdr3_nt: TGTGCCAGCACCTTCCCCGGGGGCGGCTCACCCCTCCACTTT
cdr3_aa: CASTFPGGGSPLHF

cdr3_length: 13
clone_size: NA
v_call: TRBV30
d_call: NA
j_call: TRBJ1-4
cdr3_nt: TGTGCCTGGAGTCAGTCGGCGGATAACAAACTGTTTTTT
cdr3_aa: CAWSQSADNKLFF

cdr3_length: 15
clone_size: NA
v_call: TRBV2
d_call: NA
j_call: TRBJ1-4
cdr3_nt: TGTGCCAGCCTATCGGGTAGGAAGGAGGATGAAAAACTGTTTTTT
cdr3_aa: CASLSGRKEDEKLFF

cdr3_length: 17
clone_size: NA
v_call: TRBV2
d_call: TRBD1
j_call: TRBJ1-1
cdr3_nt: TGTGCCAGCAGTGAAGTGAGGGGGCGCGACGTTGGGACTGAAGCTTTCTTT
cdr3_aa: CASSEVRGRDVGTEAFF

cdr3_length: 15
clone_size: NA
v_call: TRBV19
d_call: TRBD1
j_call: TRBJ1-2
cdr3_nt: TGTGCCAGTAGTATACAGGGGGAGAGGAGAGATGGCTACACCTTC
cdr3_aa: CASSIQGERRDGYTF

cdr3_length: 11
clone_size: NA
v_call: TRBV20-1
d_call: NA
j_call: TRBJ1-2
cdr3_nt: TGCAGTGTTTTGGACACGCCTGAATATACCTTC
cdr3_aa: CSVLDTPEYTF

cdr3_length: 14
clone_size: NA
v_call: TRBV2
d_call: NA
j_call: TRBJ2-2
cdr3_nt: TGTGCCAGCAGCCGGGACTTGAACACCGGGGAGCTGTTTTTT
cdr3_aa: CASSRDLNTGELFF

cdr3_length: 16
clone_size: NA
v_call: TRBV27
d_call: TRBD1
j_call: TRBJ1-5
cdr3_nt: TGTGCCAGCAGTGCCTCCGGGACAGGGTTTTATCAGCCCCAGCATTTT
cdr3_aa: CASSASGTGFYQPQHF

cdr3_length: 18
clone_size: NA
v_call: TRBV7-3
d_call: NA
j_call: TRBJ1-2
cdr3_nt: TGTGCCAGCAGCTTACTAGGGTCCCCTGAGGCTTCTAACTATGGCTACACCTTC
cdr3_aa: CASSLLGSPEASNYGYTF

cdr3_length: 14
clone_size: NA
v_call: TRBV19
d_call: TRBD1
j_call: TRBJ1-2
cdr3_nt: TGTGCCAGTAGTATGGTCGGACAGGGCCATGGCTACACCTTC
cdr3_aa: CASSMVGQGHGYTF

cdr3_length: 13
clone_size: NA
v_call: TRBV19
d_call: NA
j_call: TRBJ1-2
cdr3_nt: TGTGCCAGTAGCCAATTAGATTACTATGGCTACACCTTC
cdr3_aa: CASSQLDYYGYTF

cdr3_length: 12
clone_size: NA
v_call: TRBV18
d_call: NA
j_call: TRBJ1-1
cdr3_nt: TGTGCCAGCTCACAGCAGGGCACTGAAGCTTTCTTT
cdr3_aa: CASSQQGTEAFF

cdr3_length: 12
clone_size: NA
v_call: TRBV5-5
d_call: NA
j_call: TRBJ2-3
cdr3_nt: TGTGCCAGCAGGCTCCTCGTGGATACGCAGTATTTT
cdr3_aa: CASRLLVDTQYF

cdr3_length: 11
clone_size: NA
v_call: TRBV30
d_call: NA
j_call: TRBJ1-2
cdr3_nt: TGTGCCATCACAGGGTACGATGGCTACACCTTC
cdr3_aa: CAITGYDGYTF

cdr3_length: 18
clone_size: NA
v_call: TRBV10-3
d_call: TRBD2
j_call: TRBJ2-3
cdr3_nt: TGTGCCATCAGTGAGTCGGGGACTAGCGGGAGTTTAACAGATACGCAGTATTTT
cdr3_aa: CAISESGTSGSLTDTQYF

cdr3_length: 15
clone_size: NA
v_call: TRBV7-2
d_call: NA
j_call: TRBJ2-3
cdr3_nt: TGTGCCAGCAGCTTAGCCGGACATAACACAGATACGCAGTATTTT
cdr3_aa: CASSLAGHNTDTQYF

cdr3_length: 15
clone_size: NA
v_call: TRBV5-6
d_call: NA
j_call: TRBJ1-5
cdr3_nt: TGTGCCAGCAGCTTAAAGGGGATGGGCAATCAGCCCCAGCATTTT
cdr3_aa: CASSLKGMGNQPQHF

cdr3_length: 13
clone_size: NA
v_call: TRBV4-2
d_call: NA
j_call: TRBJ1-4
cdr3_nt: TGTGCCAGCAGCTTACGGACTAATGAAAAACTGTTTTTT
cdr3_aa: CASSLRTNEKLFF

cdr3_length: 15
clone_size: NA
v_call: TRBV4-1
d_call: TRBD1
j_call: TRBJ1-1
cdr3_nt: TGCGCCAGCAGCGGCCACAGGGGGCCGGGCACTGAAGCTTTCTTT
cdr3_aa: CASSGHRGPGTEAFF

cdr3_length: 14
clone_size: once
v_call: TRBV19
d_call: NA
j_call: TRBJ1-5
cdr3_nt: TGTGCCAGTAGTATGGATGGTAAGGATCAGCCCCAGCATTTT
cdr3_aa: CASSMDGKDQPQHF

cdr3_length: 14
clone_size: NA
v_call: TRBV4-3
d_call: TRBD1
j_call: TRBJ1-4
cdr3_nt: TGCGCCAGCAGCCCCGGACAGGGGAATGAAAAACTGTTTTTT
cdr3_aa: CASSPGQGNEKLFF

cdr3_length: 12
clone_size: NA
v_call: TRBV27
d_call: NA
j_call: TRBJ2-1
cdr3_nt: TGTGCCAGCAGTCACTCCTACAATGAGCAGTTCTTC
cdr3_aa: CASSHSYNEQFF

cdr3_length: 16
clone_size: NA
v_call: TRBV20-1
d_call: TRBD2
j_call: TRBJ2-1
cdr3_nt: TGCAGTGCTAGTCCTCTAGCGGGCCTTAGTAACAATGAGCAGTTCTTC
cdr3_aa: CSASPLAGLSNNEQFF

cdr3_length: 15
clone_size: NA
v_call: TRBV6-6
d_call: NA
j_call: TRBJ2-1
cdr3_nt: TGTGCCAGCAGTCCTACCTCACCGACAGACAATGAGCAGTTCTTC
cdr3_aa: CASSPTSPTDNEQFF

cdr3_length: 16
clone_size: NA
v_call: TRBV7-9
d_call: TRBD2
j_call: TRBJ2-5
cdr3_nt: TGTGCCAGCAGCTCGACGGGACTAGCGCCGCAAGAGACCCAGTACTTC
cdr3_aa: CASSSTGLAPQETQYF

cdr3_length: 15
clone_size: once
v_call: TRBV6-4
d_call: NA
j_call: TRBJ1-1
cdr3_nt: TGTGCCAGCATTGTCGGGACGACCTTGAACACTGAAGCTTTCTTT
cdr3_aa: CASIVGTTLNTEAFF

cdr3_length: 14
clone_size: NA
v_call: TRBV27
d_call: NA
j_call: TRBJ2-5
cdr3_nt: TGTGCCAGCAGTTTAACGTGGCAGCAAGAGACCCAGTACTTC
cdr3_aa: CASSLTWQQETQYF

cdr3_length: 14
clone_size: NA
v_call: TRBV6-4
d_call: TRBD2
j_call: TRBJ2-1
cdr3_nt: TGTGCCAGCAGTGACTCGGCGGGAGTCGATGAGCAGTTCTTC
cdr3_aa: CASSDSAGVDEQFF